The 19 T cell receptor beta chains presented below share a single source sample, sequenced in a study of early T cells in non-severe SARS-CoV-2 infection. TCRdb recomputed calls from the 5' RACE reads with MiXCR, one row per CDR3 protein. This sample has more than 95,000 distinct CDR3 sequences, with under 15% found just once. Source material: whole blood. These receptors were taken from an adult who was a healthcare worker with PCR-confirmed SARS-CoV-2 infection or an uninfected control (not recorded which).

This clonotype was observed at least ten times. The chain carries TRBV7-6 and TRBJ2-2; TRBD1 matches 9 bases. The CDR3 runs to 15 residues. Germline CDR1 SGHVS, CDR2 FNYEAQ. V lost 5 bases to trimming and J lost 3 bases; unmatched junction nucleotides: 4. The CDR3 here is CASSPGTGYTGELFF. CDR3 nucleotides: TGTGCCAGCAGCCCTGGGACAGGGTACACCGGGGAGCTGTTTTTT.

DNA of the CDR3: TGCGCCAGCAGCTCCCGGGCCGGGGGCCCTAACACAGATACGCAGTATTTT. Protein: CASSSRAGGPNTDTQYF. This sequence joins TRBV4-1 and TRBJ2-3; D is tentatively TRBD1 or TRBD2 (6 bases each). Germline V gene sequence: CDR1 MGHRA, CDR2 YSYEKL. The length of the CDR3 is 17 residues. The ends were cut back, 5 bases at V and 2 bases at J, with 20 bases in the middle.

A few counts support this clonotype. The chain has TRBV3-1 and TRBJ1-1; D may be TRBD1 (5 bases). This CDR3 region has 15 residues. Germline CDR1 LGHDT, CDR2 YNNKEL (reference sequence). Trimming left V 1 base short and J 4 bases short, with 13 bases between. CDR3 nucleotide sequence: TGTGCCAGCAGCCAAGTCTTGGGGCTGGGCACTGAAGCTTTCTTT. Protein product: CASSQVLGLGTEAFF.

This clonotype has only a few counts. This chain joins TRBV5-1 and TRBJ2-3; tentative D call: TRBD2 (6 bases). CDR3 length equals 14 residues. Germline CDR1 reads SGHRS; CDR2 reads YFSETQ. Trimming removed 2 bases from V and 3 bases from J, with 10 bases in between. CDR3: CASSFGGRTDTQYF. CDR3 nucleotide sequence: TGCGCCAGCAGCTTCGGAGGGAGAACAGATACGCAGTATTTT.

This clonotype was seen at least ten times. The gene calls are TRBV7-2 and TRBJ2-3, with TRBD2 matching over 7 bases. This CDR3 region has 16 residues. The junction had 10 bases not matched to a gene; V was cut back by 5 bases and J by 2 bases. Per germline, CDR1 SGHTA and CDR2 FQGNSA. CDR3 region: CASSPLTAGVTDTQYF. CDR3 nucleotide sequence: TGTGCCAGCAGCCCTCTGACGGCGGGGGTCACAGATACGCAGTATTTT.

This clonotype has ten or more counts. This chain links TRBV12-5 with TRBJ2-7, with TRBD1 as a possible D gene (6 bases). The germline CDR1 and CDR2 sequences are LGHNT and FRNRAP. Trimming cost V 6 bases and J 2 bases, with 14 bases left between them. The CDR3 consists of 14 residues. CDR3 nucleotides: TGTGCTAGTGGATATGACAGGTCCCCCTACGAGCAGTACTTC. Translated, it gives CASGYDRSPYEQYF.

This rearrangement joins TRBV18 to TRBJ2-1; D perhaps matches TRBD2 (5 bases). This CDR3 spans 15 amino acids. V was cut by 0 bases and J by 5 bases, with 11 bases left in between. CDR1 and CDR2 from the germline V gene are KGHSH and LQKENI. The CDR3 spells CASSPPMLANNEQFF. CDR3 nucleotide sequence: TGTGCCAGCTCACCACCAATGCTAGCTAACAATGAGCAGTTCTTC.

V gene TRBV7-2 combines with J gene TRBJ1-1; D remains unclear. The CDR3 has 13 amino acids. The germline V gene has CDR1 SGHTA and CDR2 FQGNSA. V shed 3 bases and J shed 3 bases, with 8 bases lying between them. The DNA of the CDR3 is TGTGCCAGCAGCTTCATTGCGGACACTGAAGCTTTCTTT. Amino acids: CASSFIADTEAFF. Full variable domain (outside the CDR3, taken from reference TRBV7-2 and TRBJ1-1): GAGVSQSPSNKVTEKGKDVELRCDPISGHTALYWYRQSLGQGLEFLIYFQGNSAPDKSGLPSDRFSAERTGGSVSTLTIQRTQQEDSAVYLCASSFIADTEAFFGQGTRLTVV.

This clonotype appeared many times. The gene calls are TRBV11-2 and TRBJ2-5; D assignment may be TRBD1 or TRBD2 (6 bases each). V lost 5 bases to trimming and J lost 5 bases, with 18 bases between them. This CDR3 region has 15 residues. Looked up from germline, CDR1 is SGHAT and CDR2 is FQNNGV. The chain's CDR3 is CASSRSTGGRETQYF. DNA for the CDR3: TGTGCCAGCAGCAGGTCTACCGGGGGCCGGGAGACCCAGTACTTC.

This clonotype was counted ten times or more. The J gene is TRBJ2-4, the V gene TRBV10-3; D not certain. V dropped 11 bases and J dropped 5 bases, with 13 bases sitting between them. CDR1 is ENHRY and CDR2 is SYGVKD in the germline V gene. The CDR3 loop spans 12 amino acids. The CDR3 reads CAVADRQNIQYF. DNA for the CDR3: TGTGCCGTGGCGGACCGGCAAAACATTCAGTACTTC.

This clonotype showed up many times. The V and J genes are TRBV29-1 and TRBJ1-1; D is perhaps TRBD1 (6 bases). From germline, CDR1 is SQVTM and CDR2 ANQGSEA. The CDR3 sequence is 15 residues long. Trimming pared 7 bases from V and 3 bases from J, leaving 21 bases between. This CDR3 reads CSARGQPEGYTEAFF. The CDR3 bases are TGCAGCGCCAGGGGTCAACCCGAGGGTTACACTGAAGCTTTCTTT.

In this sample, this clonotype turned up many times. V gene TRBV5-1 combines with J gene TRBJ1-5, with TRBD1 as a possible D gene (5 bases). Germline CDR1 and CDR2: SGHRS and YFSETQ. V shed 0 bases and J shed 9 bases, with 13 bases lying between them. The CDR3 sequence is 14 residues long. CDR3 region: CASSLEGLGRPQHF. CDR3 bases: TGCGCCAGCAGCTTGGAGGGCCTGGGGCGGCCCCAGCATTTT.

DNA of the CDR3: TGTGCCAGCACCCCTCCAGGGGGAGTTGAGCAGTTCTTC. Its protein is CASTPPGGVEQFF. The rearrangement links TRBV12-3 or TRBV12-4 to TRBJ2-1, with TRBD1 matching 7 bases. V was clipped by 7 bases and J by 9 bases; unmatched bases: 9. The CDR3 loop spans 13 amino acids.

This clonotype was detected only a few times. The chain recombines TRBV6-2 or TRBV6-3 with TRBJ1-6; D call uncertain. V was pared by 6 bases and J by 11 bases, with 17 bases between. The CDR3 has 14 amino acids. CDR1 and CDR2 from the germline V gene are MNHEY and SVGEGT. The CDR3 loop is CASSNRDEAAPLHF. As DNA, the CDR3 is TGTGCCAGCAGCAACCGAGATGAGGCCGCACCCCTCCACTTT.

V usage is TRBV28 and J usage is TRBJ1-4; D possibly corresponds to TRBD1 (6 bases). The germline V gene encodes CDR1 MDHEN and CDR2 SYDVKM. V was trimmed by 6 bases and J by 13 bases, leaving 24 bases between them. The CDR3 is 15 residues long. The CDR3 nucleotides read TGTGCCAGCAGAACGGGACAAAGTGGGGTTAATGTACTGTTTTTT. Translation gives CASRTGQSGVNVLFF.

This chain joins TRBV7-9 and TRBJ2-2; D call uncertain. Germline V gene lookup returns CDR1 SEHNR and CDR2 FQNEAQ (reference sequence). Trimming removed 7 bases from V and 0 bases from J, with 9 bases in between. This CDR3 contains 14 residues. This CDR3 is CASTRAPNTGELFF. The CDR3 DNA reads as TGTGCCAGCACCCGGGCCCCGAACACCGGGGAGCTGTTTTTT. The whole variable domain, filled in from reference TRBV7-9 and TRBJ2-2, reads DTGVSQNPRHKITKRGQNVTFRCDPISEHNRLYWYRQTLGQGPEFLTYFQNEAQLEKSRLLSDRFSAERPKGSFSTLEIQRTEQGDSAMYLCASTRAPNTGELFFGEGSRLTVL.

In this sample, this clonotype turned up a few times. This sequence joins TRBV3-1 and TRBJ2-7, with D unresolved. V was trimmed by 4 bases and J by 9 bases, leaving 13 bases between them. The length of the CDR3 is 12 residues. The germline CDR1 and CDR2 sequences are LGHDT and YNNKEL (reference sequence). CDR3 region: CASSREASRQYF. The CDR3 DNA is TGTGCCAGCAGCCGAGAGGCATCACGGCAGTACTTC.

The chain combines TRBV4-1 with TRBJ1-3; D not certain. Germline V gene data show CDR1 as MGHRA and CDR2 as YSYEKL. V shed 1 base and J shed 4 bases, with 20 bases lying between them. This CDR3 is built from 18 residues. CDR3 in DNA: TGCGCCAGCAGCCAAGGCGGGCCGTACACAGCCCAAGGAAACACCATATATTTT. It is translated as CASSQGGPYTAQGNTIYF.

This sequence joins TRBV11-2 and TRBJ2-1; 14 bases map to TRBD2. The CDR3 runs 17 residues. V was pared by 6 bases and J by 6 bases, with 10 bases of the junction left unmatched. In germline, CDR1 is SGHAT, CDR2 FQNNGV. The CDR3 protein is CASRPTGTSGGTNEQFF. Written as DNA, the CDR3 is TGTGCCAGCAGACCAACCGGGACTAGCGGGGGTACCAATGAGCAGTTCTTC.